This TCR beta chain derives from a study of human T cells and chemical hapten exposure. Time point indicated: patch test 1, 2 weeks after DPC sensitization. The treatment denotes: therapeutic diphenylcyclopropenone sensitization with weekly scalp DPC. Unfractionated whole blood was the source from which total RNA was extracted. MiXCR, applied by TCRdb to the RACE reads, yields one record per CDR3 protein. This table holds around 300,000 distinct CDR3 sequences, around 7% found once. This CDR3 contains 13 residues. Looked up from germline, CDR1 is SGHRS and CDR2 is YFSETQ. Trimming left V 4 bases short and J 5 bases short, with 10 bases between. Findings and caveats of the study: Significantly more large CDR3 similarity clusters arose among expanded TCRs than among controls. Donors' alopecia may make their immune response differ from healthy people's.

There are a few counts of this clonotype. Its antigen is as yet unknown. Sample: whole blood, taken in connection with sensitization to the hapten diphenylcyclopropenone (DPC). The chain links TRBV5-1 to TRBJ1-5, with D unresolved. The receptor comes from a woman under 30 with alopecia areata. Some clones in this sample may be carry-over from other donors' samples. CDR3 nucleotides: TGCGCCAGCAGCCTAGACACAGATCAGCCCCAGCATTTT. Encoded protein: CASSLDTDQPQHF.